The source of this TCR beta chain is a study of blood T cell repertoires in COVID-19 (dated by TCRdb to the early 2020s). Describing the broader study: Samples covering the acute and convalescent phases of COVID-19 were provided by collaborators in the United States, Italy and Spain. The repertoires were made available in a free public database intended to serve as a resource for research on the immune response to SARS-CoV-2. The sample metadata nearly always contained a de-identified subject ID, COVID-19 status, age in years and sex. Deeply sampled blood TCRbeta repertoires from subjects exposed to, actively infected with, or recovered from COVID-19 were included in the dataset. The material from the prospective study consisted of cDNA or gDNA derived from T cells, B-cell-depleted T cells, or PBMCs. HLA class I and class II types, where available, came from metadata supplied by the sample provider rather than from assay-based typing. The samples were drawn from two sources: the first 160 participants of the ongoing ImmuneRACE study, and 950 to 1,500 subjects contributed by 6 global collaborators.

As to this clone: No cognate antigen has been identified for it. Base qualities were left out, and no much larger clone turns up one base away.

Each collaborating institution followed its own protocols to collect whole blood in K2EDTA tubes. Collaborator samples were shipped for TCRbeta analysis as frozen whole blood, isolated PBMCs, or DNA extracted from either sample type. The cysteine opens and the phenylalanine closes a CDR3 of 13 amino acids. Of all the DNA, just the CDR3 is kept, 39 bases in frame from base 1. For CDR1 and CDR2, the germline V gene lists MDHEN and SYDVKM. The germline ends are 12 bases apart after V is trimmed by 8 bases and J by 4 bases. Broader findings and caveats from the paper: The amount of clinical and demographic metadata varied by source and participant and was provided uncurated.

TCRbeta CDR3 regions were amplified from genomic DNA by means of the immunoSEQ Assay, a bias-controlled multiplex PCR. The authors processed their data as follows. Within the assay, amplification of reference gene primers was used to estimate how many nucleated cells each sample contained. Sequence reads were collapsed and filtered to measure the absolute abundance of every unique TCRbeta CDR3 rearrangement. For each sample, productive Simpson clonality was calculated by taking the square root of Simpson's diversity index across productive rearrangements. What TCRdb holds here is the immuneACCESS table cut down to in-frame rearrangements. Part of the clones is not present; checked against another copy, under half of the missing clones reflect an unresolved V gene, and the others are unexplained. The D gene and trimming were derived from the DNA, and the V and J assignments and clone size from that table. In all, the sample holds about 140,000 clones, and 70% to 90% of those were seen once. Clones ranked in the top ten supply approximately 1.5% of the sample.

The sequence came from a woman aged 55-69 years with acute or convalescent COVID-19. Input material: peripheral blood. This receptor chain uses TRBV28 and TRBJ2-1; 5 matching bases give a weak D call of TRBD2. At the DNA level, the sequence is TGTGCCAGCCGGGGATCCCCTTACAATGAGCAGTTCTTC. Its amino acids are CASRGSPYNEQFF.